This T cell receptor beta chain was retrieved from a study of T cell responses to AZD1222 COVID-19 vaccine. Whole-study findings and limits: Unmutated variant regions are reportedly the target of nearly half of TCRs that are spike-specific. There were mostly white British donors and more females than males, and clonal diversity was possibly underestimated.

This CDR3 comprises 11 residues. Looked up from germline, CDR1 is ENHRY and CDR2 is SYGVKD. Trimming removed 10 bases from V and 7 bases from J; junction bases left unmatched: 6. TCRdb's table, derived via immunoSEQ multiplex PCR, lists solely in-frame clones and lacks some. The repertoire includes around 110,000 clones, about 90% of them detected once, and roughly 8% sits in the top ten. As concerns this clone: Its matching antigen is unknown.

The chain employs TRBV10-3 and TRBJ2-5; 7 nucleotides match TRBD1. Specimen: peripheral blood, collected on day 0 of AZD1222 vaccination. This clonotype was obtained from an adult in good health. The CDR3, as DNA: TGTGCCACCTACAGGGGCGGGACCCAGTACTTC. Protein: CATYRGGTQYF.